This T cell receptor beta chain was sequenced for a study of cytomegalovirus exposure and HLA in healthy donors. PCR employed 60 Vbeta and 13 Jbeta primers. As handled by the study authors: It was a later analysis that counted tens of millions of unique TCR beta chains, of which approximately 9.9 million were shared. Clones were sequenced by immunoSEQ multiplex PCR, and TCRdb holds only the in-frame ones, with some missing. V, J and clone size are taken as reported in that table, and D and trimming were inferred from the DNA itself. The table includes some 150,000 clones, approximately 61% detected once. Trimming stripped 1 base from V and 4 bases from J, with 11 bases between. The length of the CDR3 is 15 residues. Germline CDR1 reads SGHRS; CDR2 reads YFSETQ. This clone was seen a few times.

The V and J genes are TRBV5-1 and TRBJ1-4, with a possible D match to TRBD1 (5 bases). The receptor's source is a woman aged 40 to 49 in good health and CMV-seronegative. The sequencing input was PBMCs. The DNA for the CDR3 is TGCGCCAGCAGCTTGTTCGCAGGGAATAATGAAAAACTGTTTTTT. Translated, it gives CASSLFAGNNEKLFF. The whole variable domain, filled in from reference TRBV5-1 and TRBJ1-4, reads KAGVTQTPRYLIKTRGQQVTLSCSPISGHRSVSWYQQTPGQGLQFLFEYFSETQRNKGNFPGRFSGRQFSNSRSEMNVSTLELGDSALYLCASSLFAGNNEKLFFGSGTQLSVL.